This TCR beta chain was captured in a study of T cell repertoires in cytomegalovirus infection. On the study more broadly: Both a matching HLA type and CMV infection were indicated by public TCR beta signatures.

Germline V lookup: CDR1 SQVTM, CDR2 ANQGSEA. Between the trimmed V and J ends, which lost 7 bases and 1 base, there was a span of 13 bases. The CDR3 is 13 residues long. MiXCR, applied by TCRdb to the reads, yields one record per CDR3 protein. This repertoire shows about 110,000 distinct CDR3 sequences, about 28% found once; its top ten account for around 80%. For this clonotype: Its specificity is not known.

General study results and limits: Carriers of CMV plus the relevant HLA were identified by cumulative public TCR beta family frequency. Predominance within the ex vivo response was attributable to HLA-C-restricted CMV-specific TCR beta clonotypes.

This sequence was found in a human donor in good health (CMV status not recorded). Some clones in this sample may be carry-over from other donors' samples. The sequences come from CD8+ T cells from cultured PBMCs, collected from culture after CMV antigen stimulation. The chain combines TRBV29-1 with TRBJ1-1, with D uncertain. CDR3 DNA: TGCAGCGGGGTCGACGGTAGGAACACTGAAGCTTTCTTT. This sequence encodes CSGVDGRNTEAFF.